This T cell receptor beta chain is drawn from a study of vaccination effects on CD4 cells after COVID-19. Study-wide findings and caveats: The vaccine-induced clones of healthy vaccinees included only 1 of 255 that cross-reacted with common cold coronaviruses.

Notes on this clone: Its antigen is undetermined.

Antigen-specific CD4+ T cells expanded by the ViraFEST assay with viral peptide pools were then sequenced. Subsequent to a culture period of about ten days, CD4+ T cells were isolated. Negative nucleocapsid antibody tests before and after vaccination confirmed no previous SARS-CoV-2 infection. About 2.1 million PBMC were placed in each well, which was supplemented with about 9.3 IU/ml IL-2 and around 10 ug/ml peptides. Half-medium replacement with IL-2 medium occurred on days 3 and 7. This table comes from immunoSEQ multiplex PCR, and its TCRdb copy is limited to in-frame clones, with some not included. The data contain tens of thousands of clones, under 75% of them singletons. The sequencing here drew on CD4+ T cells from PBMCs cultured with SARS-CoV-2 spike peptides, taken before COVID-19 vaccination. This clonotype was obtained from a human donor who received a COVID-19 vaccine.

CDR3 nucleotides: TGTGCCAGCAGTGCCAGAATCTACGAGCAGTACTTC. It is translated as CASSARIYEQYF. V gene TRBV12-3 or TRBV12-4 combines with J gene TRBJ2-7; the D is unclear. With 5 bases removed from V and 3 bases from J, the gap between germline ends came to 8 bases. This CDR3 has 12 residues.